This T cell receptor beta chain was sequenced for a study of cytomegalovirus exposure and HLA in healthy donors (TCRdb year 2017). In terms of the full investigation: An earlier analysis of approximately 640 of the donors reported 250 to 350 Gb of sequence data and 117 million unique TCR beta sequences from 190 million or so T cells. Around 330 gigabases of sequencing data and around 80 million unique TCR sequences made up an early release that covered some 640 HLA-typed donors. Among the 398 genotyped donors, about 83% belonged to the genetic ancestry cluster associated with self-reported Caucasian donors. The study aimed to test whether cataloging public T cell receptors could reveal signatures of past pathogen exposure. Using immunosequencing, the study profiled T cell repertoires from 500 to 800 subjects and related those repertoires to cytomegalovirus serostatus. In addition to the first cohort of 666 subjects, a separate validation cohort of 120 different subjects was used. High-throughput TCR immunosequencing, statistical association of individual TCRs with disease status, and machine learning were combined to predict cytomegalovirus infection status. A later analysis re-examined previously published TCR beta repertoires from hundreds of donors and added high-resolution HLA genotyping to investigate patterns of TCR occurrence. In the later analysis, no new phenotypic data were used to find candidate immune exposures; instead, reliance was placed on TCR beta sequences and their occurrence across donors. An earlier analysis of about 620 of the donors applied high-throughput TCR beta sequencing to assess whether each TCR beta V gene segment acted as functional or pseudogenic. Donor age, sex, ethnicity and CMV serostatus were compiled together with the repertoire data. Genome-wide SNP genotypes for about 65% of the roughly 700 donors were used in a later genetic analysis, which treated that subset as a discovery cohort. All discovery cohort repertoires had been generated on a single sequencing platform. Class I and class II HLA loci were covered by the typing at four-digit resolution. The number of donors typed differed by locus, with about 629-640 for A, B, C, DRB1 and DQB1, about 500 for DQA1, over 600 for DPA1, and roughly 450 for DPB1. Several DR-DQ haplotypes were treated as single units for association and clustering because of strong linkage in the cohort. Among around 400 genotyped donors of the cohort, an average of around 240,000 unique TCR beta nucleotide sequences were sequenced per donor, around a sixth of them non-productive. The full study reports these points: Several of the top co-occurrence clusters appeared to be linked to parvovirus B19, influenza, CMV and Epstein-Barr virus, according to a later analysis. A cluster of highly shared sequence variants was judged likely to represent a technical artifact of the sequencing pipeline. In a later analysis, HLA-associated TCR beta chains were found to be more clonally expanded and to have lower generation probabilities than equally common non-associated chains. When HLA alleles, especially DR and DQ, strongly co-occurred, attributing TCR associations to individual alleles was difficult. Specific HLA alleles were associated with 15,000 to 20,000 TCR beta sequences at a false discovery rate of 0.05 in a later analysis. In vitro tests confirmed that a few of the cytomegalovirus-associated TCR beta chains recognize cytomegalovirus antigens. A later analysis found that most CMV-associated TCR beta chains appeared HLA-restricted, with HLA associations seemingly driven largely by CMV exposure. HLA typing was unavailable for some donors at each locus, so association tests used only the typed subset. Immune exposure information for the cohort was limited to CMV serostatus. Compared with the approximately 670-donor mean, donors in an Asian-associated ancestry cluster had fewer N-insertions in productive TCRs, according to a later genetic analysis. An association between a missense DCLRE1C variant and V-gene and J-gene trimming of TCR beta chains was found in a later genetic analysis and replicated in an independent cohort. Some 16 rarely observed V segments, including chromosome 9 orphons, were excluded from the earlier analysis of some 590 of the donors because counts were too low. A further reported finding was that TCR beta sequences accurately predicted the HLA-A and HLA-B alleles for most subjects in the first cohort. Cytomegalovirus status was reported to be diagnosed by the classifier with high specificity and sensitivity in both the original and validation cohorts. The presence/absence analyses assumed that sequencing depth was roughly uniform across donors, and that assumption may not be true. According to a later analysis, TCR association rates differed among HLA loci, with DRB1 alleles showing the most associated TCRs and HLA-C alleles showing the fewest. Because the 87-base-pair reads could not distinguish some IMGT-functional V segments, including TRBV6-2 and TRBV6-3, those segments were excluded. The study gave a list of some 150 TCR beta chains associated with cytomegalovirus. An earlier analysis of some 590 of the donors showed that most TCR beta V segments appeared in productive rearrangements either about 87% or about 30% of the time, which broadly matched IMGT annotations. Correlated functional status among segregating V segments might be attributable to linkage disequilibrium, but an unknown experimental factor could not be ruled out. Most TCR sequences were seen in very few donors, while some public TCRs were found in many individuals. The cohort was sequenced for TCR beta chains only, and without alpha or paired-chain data the features that could be detected were limited. It was suggested by the authors that the approach could potentially be generalized to other disease states and immunological phenotypes.

In regard to this clone: The specificity of this receptor is unknown. No clone much larger than this one lies a single base away; base qualities are absent.

The cohort comprised 710 or so healthy bone marrow donors. Cohort members were all nominally healthy when sampled, although unrecorded immune exposures were likely present. The donor was CMV seropositive and was included in the group of 300 or so seropositive cohort members. Every donor gave a peripheral blood sample, and the peripheral blood mononuclear cells from that sample were used for TCR beta sequencing. Genomic DNA extraction from the blood cell samples was performed with the Qiagen DNeasy Blood Extraction Kit. Library method: the immunoSEQ multiplex PCR assay. For the multiplex PCR, a mixture combining 60 forward primers for TCR Vbeta segments and 13 reverse primers for TCR Jbeta segments was used. A multiplex PCR assay on genomic DNA amplified the CDR3 region of rearranged TCR beta genes. The amplified TCR beta libraries were sequenced on the Illumina HiSeq System as 87-base-pair reads. The authors processed their data as follows. A later analysis counted around 72 million unique TCR beta chains across the 600 to 850 repertoires, and about 10 million of these chains were shared by at least two donors. A nearest-neighbor algorithm error-corrected the raw reads and collapsed the reads into unique sequences, merging closely related sequences to remove PCR and sequencing errors. Alignment of CDR3 sequences to IMGT reference sequences was used to assign V, D and J gene segments. For a sequence to be retained, at least a six-nucleotide match to both a V gene segment and a J gene segment was required. A rearrangement was called productive if the CDR3 had no stop codons and remained in frame with V and J, and every other rearrangement was called non-productive. Following IMGT convention, CDR3 was defined as the stretch from the second conserved V-encoded cysteine up to the conserved J-encoded phenylalanine. The earlier analysis of fewer than 750 of the donors excluded sequences that lacked an unambiguous match to a single V gene segment. An earlier analysis of some 610 of the donors called V segments functional above 56.7% productive rearrangements and segregating when the between-donor standard deviation exceeded 5%. A statistical classification framework was built for diagnosing cytomegalovirus status from the catalog of TCR beta chain sequences. V and J gene assignment, in a later analysis, came from comparing TCR nucleotide sequences with IMGT/GENE-DB human TR gene sequences. A later analysis assigned CDR3 sequences and most-parsimonious VDJ recombination scenarios with the TCRdist pipeline. In a later analysis, every TCR beta chain was defined by the combination of its CDR3 amino acid sequence and its V-gene family, and reads without a unique V-gene family were dropped. In a later analysis, nearly 600 highly shared, low-generation-probability nucleotide sequences were removed to address suspected cross-contamination and a sequencing artifact. In a later analysis, a clonal expansion index for each public chain was calculated from normalized within-repertoire ranks of inferred template counts. In a later analysis, generation probabilities were computed using a VDJ recombination model fitted to out-of-frame rearrangements, and the results were checked against IGoR. Hypergeometric tests were used in a later analysis to score TCR-TCR, TCR-HLA and TCR-CMV co-occurrence, with a repertoire-size bias correction applied to the TCR pairs. In a later analysis, false discovery rates were estimated by permuting HLA or CMV assignments 20 times. In a later analysis, co-occurring TCRs were grouped using DBSCAN, and TCRdist sequence similarity was added for clustering within HLA-allele-positive subsets. Repertoires with fewer than 30,000 or more than 120,000 public chains were left out of co-occurrence clustering, as were about 5 repertoires with anomalous nucleotide sharing. Not all clones reach the TCRdb copy of this immuneACCESS table, which keeps in-frame sequences only. Checked studies attribute under half of the gap to unresolved V genes and leave the rest unexplained. That table furnishes V, J and clone size, whereas the DNA furnished D and trimming. The sample data list 100,000 to 150,000 clones, and 80% of these were observed just once. The ten largest clonotypes hold about 9.2% of the sample.

Reading from cysteine to phenylalanine, the CDR3 counts 12 amino acids. Only the CDR3 DNA stays, 36 bases, in frame from base 1. From the germline V gene, CDR1 is SGDLS and CDR2 is YYNGEE. V is cut by 7 bases and J by 4 bases, and the space between the germline ends is 9 bases. Material: PBMCs. The sequence derives from a man younger than 40 in good health and CMV-seropositive. Here the chain combines TRBV9 and TRBJ1-5, and possibly TRBD1, on 6 matching bases. CDR3 reads: CASGTSNQPQHF. The nucleotide sequence is TGTGCCAGCGGGACAAGTAATCAGCCCCAGCATTTT.